This TCR beta chain came from a study of beta chain features in type 1 diabetes. Turning to the study itself: Healthy donors and patients had similar age, gender and cell yields.

The CDR3 loop spans 13 amino acids. Germline lookup yields CDR1 LNHNV and CDR2 YYDKDF (reference sequence). V trimming: 8 bases; J trimming: 3 bases; junction bases outside the gene matches: 4. Findings of the study overall: Among patients, naive, central memory and Treg TCRB repertoires appeared more similar than among healthy donors. The study found moderately but significantly shorter TCRB CDR3s in all four CD4+ subsets of Type 1 diabetes patients. Diminished insertions and augmented deletions at VDJ junctions characterized type 1 diabetes patients.

As every portion of the isolated RNA was reverse transcribed, the sequencing read expressed TCRB transcripts. Sequencing used immunoSEQ multiplex PCR; TCRdb keeps in-frame clones, though not all of them. The sample consists of more than 140,000 clones, roughly 10% of them appearing once. Details on this clone: As yet, its antigen is unknown.

The receptor was isolated from a woman in her forties in good health. Specimen: central memory CD4+ T cells from blood. The J gene is TRBJ2-3, the V gene TRBV15, with TRBD2 matching over 8 bases. DNA for the CDR3: TGTGCCACCGCCCGGGGGGGTACAGATACGCAGTATTTT. Its translation is CATARGGTDTQYF.